The rows below give T cell receptor beta chains drawn from one sample of a study of T cell repertoires in cytomegalovirus infection. Their cognate antigens are unknown. A single record per CDR3 protein comes from TCRdb applying MiXCR to the reads. The sample contains more than 35,000 distinct CDR3 sequences, roughly 49% of which appear only once. The sample was CD8+ T cells from cultured PBMCs, taken from culture after CMV antigen stimulation. The receptor set was obtained from a human donor in good health (CMV status not recorded). Some clones in this sample may be carry-over from other donors' samples. Both conserved end residues are part of each CDR3. A D gene is named only where the DNA matches it firmly. Size is stated for part of the rows, as once, few or many counts, or as a class when the clone is expanded.

D gene	V gene	J gene	clone size	CDR3 DNA	CDR3 protein
.	TRBV6-5	TRBJ2-3	.	TGTGCCAGCAGTTACTCTAGGCCCACAGATACGCAGTATTTT	CASSYSRPTDTQYF
TRBD1	TRBV7-9	TRBJ1-6	few	TGTGCCAGCAGCTTAGACAGGGGAATGGTTTCACCCCTCCACTTT	CASSLDRGMVSPLHF
TRBD1	TRBV18	TRBJ2-7	.	TGTGCCAGCTCGCAACCCGGACAGGGTGCCTACGAGCAGTACTTC	CASSQPGQGAYEQYF
.	TRBV9	TRBJ2-5	.	TGTGCCAGCAGCGAGACGGGGGGCCATGGTGAGACCCAGTACTTC	CASSETGGHGETQYF
TRBD1	TRBV23-1	TRBJ2-7	.	TGCGCCAGCCGACCCCGGGACAGGGATTACGAGCAGTACTTC	CASRPRDRDYEQYF
TRBD1	TRBV4-1	TRBJ2-1	.	TGCGCCAGCAGCCCTAGATACAGGGGCAAAAGCTCCTACAATGAGCAGTTCTTC	CASSPRYRGKSSYNEQFF
.	TRBV29-1	TRBJ1-2	.	TGCAGCGTTGAACTACCTGGACGTGTTGGCTACACCTTC	CSVELPGRVGYTF
.	TRBV7-3	TRBJ2-1	few	TGTGCCAGCAGCTCGGGAGAGCGCAGCTCCTACAATGAGCAGTTCTTC	CASSSGERSSYNEQFF
.	TRBV7-2	TRBJ2-1	.	TGTGCCAGCAGCCGTCCCCCCGCCCGAGAGCAGTTCTTC	CASSRPPAREQFF
TRBD1	TRBV19	TRBJ2-1	.	TGTGCCACCCTCGGGACAGGGGACGGGTATGAGCAGTTCTTC	CATLGTGDGYEQFF
.	TRBV4-1	TRBJ2-1	.	TGCGCCAGCAGCCAAGGGACCCCGCTAGAGCAGTTCTTC	CASSQGTPLEQFF
TRBD1	TRBV7-9	TRBJ1-1	.	TGTGCCAGCAGCTTTCACAGGGGTGGGGGAGACACTGAAGCTTTCTTT	CASSFHRGGGDTEAFF
TRBD1	TRBV4-2	TRBJ1-2	.	TGTGCCAGCAGCCAACCGGGACAGGGGGAGAGAAACTATGGCTACACCTTC	CASSQPGQGERNYGYTF
.	TRBV19	TRBJ1-1	.	TGTGCCAGTAGCCATCGAGGATGGGGGGCTTACACTGAAGCTTTCTTT	CASSHRGWGAYTEAFF
TRBD1	TRBV7-8	TRBJ2-7	.	TGTGCCAGCAGCCCCAGGGGGGACAGGGGGCGGTACGAGCAGTACTTC	CASSPRGDRGRYEQYF
.	TRBV5-3	TRBJ1-1	.	TGTGCCAGCAGCTTGGAAGGGGGACGAACTGAAGCTTTCTTT	CASSLEGGRTEAFF
.	TRBV11-2	TRBJ1-1	.	TGTGCCAGCAGCTGGGGATGGTCGGCTTTCTTT	CASSWGWSAFF
.	TRBV9	TRBJ1-1	many	TGTGCCAGCAGCGTAGACTTTCGGGGAACAAACACTGAAGCTTTCTTT	CASSVDFRGTNTEAFF
TRBD2	TRBV7-2	TRBJ2-1	many	TGTGCCAGCAGCTTAGGGTCGGGGGGAATCAGAAATGAGCAGTTCTTC	CASSLGSGGIRNEQFF
.	TRBV4-2	TRBJ2-7	.	TGTGCCAGCAGCCCAACCGGGACTGCGTCCTACGAGCAGTACTTC	CASSPTGTASYEQYF
.	TRBV7-9	TRBJ1-2	many	TGTGCCAGCAGCCCCCCGGGAGGGACCTATGGCTACACCTTC	CASSPPGGTYGYTF
TRBD2	TRBV7-3	TRBJ2-1	few	TGTGCCAGCAGTGAGTCTAGCGGCTCCTACAATGAGCAGTTCTTC	CASSESSGSYNEQFF
TRBD1	TRBV27	TRBJ1-6	.	TGTGCCAGCAGTGGGGGTGCAGGGGGTCTGAGCTCCTATAATTCACCCCTCCACTTT	CASSGGAGGLSSYNSPLHF
.	TRBV18	TRBJ2-3	few	TGTGCCAGCTCACCCCCGTGGACCGCAGATACGCAGTATTTT	CASSPPWTADTQYF
.	TRBV7-3	TRBJ2-1	.	TGTGCCAGCAGCTTAACAGGGATACTTACAGATGAGCAGTTCTTC	CASSLTGILTDEQFF
.	TRBV28	TRBJ1-2	many	TGTGCCAGCAGTGGGGACACTCGCACTATCTATGGCTACACCTTC	CASSGDTRTIYGYTF
.	TRBV25-1	TRBJ2-5	few	TGTGCCAGCAGTGAAGACGCAGGGCGGCAAGAGACCCAGTACTTC	CASSEDAGRQETQYF
.	TRBV7-6	TRBJ2-1	.	TGTGCCAGCAGCTTAATCTGTGTCAGCTCCTACAATGATCAGTTCTTC	CASSLICVSSYNDQFF
TRBD2	TRBV7-2	TRBJ2-7	.	TGTGCCAGCAGCCCGGGGGGGAGCGAGCAGTACTTC	CASSPGGSEQYF
.	TRBV7-9	TRBJ1-1	.	TGTGCCAGCAGCCGCACGGCACAGCGGAACACTGAAGCTTTCTTT	CASSRTAQRNTEAFF
TRBD2	TRBV29-1	TRBJ2-7	.	TGCAGCGTTGCTCTAGCGGGAGTATCCTACGAGCAGTACTTC	CSVALAGVSYEQYF
TRBD2	TRBV27	TRBJ2-1	few	TGTGCCAGCAGTTTATGGTTAGCGGGGGCCTACAATGAGCAGTTCTTC	CASSLWLAGAYNEQFF
.	TRBV19	TRBJ2-1	few	TGTGCCAGTAGACAGAGCTCCTACAATGAGCAGTTCTTC	CASRQSSYNEQFF
.	TRBV7-9	TRBJ2-1	.	TGTGCCAGCAGCTTAGCAGGACGGAAAGGGGACAATGAGCAGTTCTTC	CASSLAGRKGDNEQFF
TRBD1	TRBV7-9	TRBJ2-3	.	TGTGCCAGCAGCTTATGGCCAGGGGGCCTCACAGATACGCAGTATTTT	CASSLWPGGLTDTQYF
.	TRBV6-6	TRBJ1-2	.	TGTGCCAGCAGGACCCTAGACAGCGGAATACGCTACACCTTC	CASRTLDSGIRYTF
TRBD1	TRBV7-2	TRBJ1-2	few	TGTGCCAGCAGCTTATTAGCCCGACGGGACAGGGAGGCGGCTAACGGCTATGGCTACACCTTC	CASSLLARRDREAANGYGYTF
.	TRBV29-1	TRBJ1-3	.	TGCAGCGTAACGCAGACGGGGAGAAACACCATATATTTT	CSVTQTGRNTIYF
TRBD2	TRBV7-2	TRBJ2-3	many	TGTGCCAGCAGCTTAGCTAGCGGGAGCACAGATACGCAGTATTTT	CASSLASGSTDTQYF
.	TRBV7-4	TRBJ2-2	.	TGTGCCAGCAGCCCGACCCAAACAGTTTTTCTGAACACCGGGGAGCTGTTTTTT	CASSPTQTVFLNTGELFF